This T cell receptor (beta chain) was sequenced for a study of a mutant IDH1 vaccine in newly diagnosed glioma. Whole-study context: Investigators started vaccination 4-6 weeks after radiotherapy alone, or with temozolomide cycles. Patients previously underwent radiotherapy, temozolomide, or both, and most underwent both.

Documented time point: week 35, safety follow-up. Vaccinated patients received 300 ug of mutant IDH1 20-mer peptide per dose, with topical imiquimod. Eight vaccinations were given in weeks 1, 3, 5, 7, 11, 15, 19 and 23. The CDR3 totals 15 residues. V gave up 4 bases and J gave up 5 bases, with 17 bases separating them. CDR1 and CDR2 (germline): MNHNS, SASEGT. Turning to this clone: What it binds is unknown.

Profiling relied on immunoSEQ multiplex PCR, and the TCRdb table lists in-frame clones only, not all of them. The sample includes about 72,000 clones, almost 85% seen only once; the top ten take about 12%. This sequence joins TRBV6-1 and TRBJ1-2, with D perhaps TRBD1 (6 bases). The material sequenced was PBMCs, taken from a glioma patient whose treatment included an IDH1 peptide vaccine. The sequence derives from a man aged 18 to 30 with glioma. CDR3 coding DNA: TGTGCCAGCAGTGGAGTCCCTCGGGACAATTATGGCTACACCTTC. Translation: CASSGVPRDNYGYTF.